The TCR beta chain under discussion was sequenced for a study of blood T cell repertoires in COVID-19. How the authors handled the data: How many nucleated cells were present was estimated from reference gene primer amplification. TCRdb's copy holds only in-frame clones and misses some; the assay was immunoSEQ multiplex PCR. V, J and clone size reflect that table, while D and trimming were determined from the DNA. The sample comprises about 69,000 clones, roughly 87% of which are singletons, and around 5% rests with the top ten. Between the trimmed V and J ends, which lost 2 bases and 5 bases, there was a span of 6 bases. This CDR3 spans 13 amino acids. Germline V gives CDR1 SGHAT, CDR2 FQNNGV.

Sequencing used peripheral blood. This chain connects TRBV11-2 to TRBJ2-2; the D is unclear. The clonotype comes from a woman aged 50 to 60 with active COVID-19. CDR3 protein: CASSLRQTGELFF. CDR3 in DNA: TGTGCCAGCAGCTTAAGACAAACCGGGGAGCTGTTTTTT.